This T cell receptor (beta chain) came from a study of T-cell reconstitution after alpha-beta-depleted transplantation in children. The CDR3 consists of 14 residues. With 6 bases removed from V and 0 bases from J, the gap between germline ends came to 15 bases. In germline, CDR1 is SQVTM, CDR2 ANQGSEA. For TCRbeta, the library was prepared with unique molecular identifiers. One entry per CDR3 protein results from TCRdb running MiXCR on the PCR reads. The sample lists about 540,000 distinct CDR3 sequences, about 17% occurring once. This clonotype was recorded many times. The chain recombines TRBV29-1 with TRBJ2-7; D possibly corresponds to TRBD1 (6 bases). The sample here was PBMCs from the stem cell graft donor, taken from the stem cell graft. This TCR came from a human donor who donated a stem cell graft to a child with acute lymphoblastic leukemia. The CDR3 DNA reads as TGCAGCGTGATGACAGGAATAAGCTCCTACGAGCAGTACTTC. As protein: CSVMTGISSYEQYF.